Each of the 27 T cell receptor beta chains below was sequenced from the same sample in a study of CD8 T cells in Susac syndrome. Random hexamers were used to reverse transcribe the RNA input (roughly 0.5 to 1 ug). One entry per CDR3 protein results from TCRdb running MiXCR on the immunoSEQ multiplex PCR reads. The data show about 190,000 distinct CDR3 sequences, under 97% seen once. The sample taken for sequencing was CD4+ T cells from PBMCs. The receptors were gathered from a human donor with Susac syndrome.

CDR3 in amino acids: CASASAATNEKLFF. CDR3 nucleotides: TGTGCCAGCGCCTCAGCTGCAACTAATGAAAAACTGTTTTTT. The chain links TRBV25-1 to TRBJ1-4; unclear D gene. Looked up from germline, CDR1 is MGHDK and CDR2 is SYGVNS. This CDR3 is built from 14 residues. The V end was cut by 8 bases, the J end by 0 bases, with 10 bases between.

This clonotype was recorded only once. This chain uses TRBV19 with TRBJ1-2; the D is unclear. With 3 bases removed from V and 4 bases from J, the gap between germline ends came to 9 bases. This CDR3 has 13 residues. Germline CDR1 and CDR2: LNHDA and SQIVND (reference sequence). The CDR3 here is CASSIEVSYGYTF. CDR3 bases: TGTGCCAGTAGTATTGAGGTTTCCTATGGCTACACCTTC.

CDR3 bases: TGTGCCAGCAATTTACCAGCTCGGGCGAACACCGGGGAGCTGTTTTTT. Protein product: CASNLPARANTGELFF. V and J are TRBV6-5 and TRBJ2-2; the D is unclear. The germline V gene encodes CDR1 MNHEY and CDR2 SVGAGI. Trimming shortened V by 7 bases and J by 0 bases, and 15 bases separated the two germline ends. The CDR3 is made up of 16 amino acids.

The chain is built from TRBV6-5 and TRBJ2-5, with D unclear. Between the trimmed V and J ends, which lost 6 bases and 3 bases, there was a span of 8 bases. The CDR3 sequence is 12 residues long. From germline, CDR1 is MNHEY and CDR2 SVGAGI. DNA for the CDR3: TGTGCCAGCAGCTCCGTCGAAGAGACCCAGTACTTC. Translated: CASSSVEETQYF.

The rearrangement joins TRBV29-1 to TRBJ1-2, with 7 bases aligning to TRBD1. Looked up from germline, CDR1 is SQVTM and CDR2 is ANQGSEA. The CDR3 runs 12 residues. The V gene end was trimmed by 5 bases and the J gene end by 6 bases; junction bases not matched to a gene: 6. CDR3 coding DNA: TGCAGCGTTTTTAGACAGGGACATGGCTACACCTTC. Its translation: CSVFRQGHGYTF. Full variable domain (outside the CDR3, taken from reference TRBV29-1 and TRBJ1-2): SAVISQKPSRDICQRGTSLTIQCQVDSQVTMMFWYRQQPGQSLTLIATANQGSEATYESGFVIDKFPISRPNLTFSTLTVSNMSPEDSSIYLCSVFRQGHGYTFGSGTRLTVV.

The rearrangement links TRBV19 to TRBJ2-7, with D tentatively TRBD1 or TRBD2 (6 bases each). The germline CDR1 and CDR2 sequences are LNHDA and SQIVND (reference sequence). This CDR3 is built from 17 residues. V was clipped by 7 bases and J by 2 bases, with 24 bases between them. The CDR3 loop is CASTPGAGRMKTYEQYF. The CDR3 nucleotides read TGTGCCAGTACCCCGGGGGCAGGGAGGATGAAAACCTACGAGCAGTACTTC.

This clonotype was observed a single time. The chain combines TRBV27 with TRBJ1-1; D perhaps matches TRBD1 (6 bases). This CDR3 is built from 14 residues. Germline CDR1 and CDR2: MNHEY and SMNVEV (reference sequence). Trimming stripped 6 bases from V and 2 bases from J, with 13 bases between. CDR3 loop: CASRDDRLNTEAFF. The CDR3 bases are TGTGCCAGCAGGGATGACAGGTTAAACACTGAAGCTTTCTTT.

CDR3 loop: CASSLLVSQETQYF. The CDR3 DNA sequence: TGTGCCAGCAGCTTGCTCGTTAGCCAAGAGACCCAGTACTTC. This chain connects TRBV5-4 to TRBJ2-5, with unresolved D. The CDR3 covers 14 residues. V gave up 1 base and J gave up 1 base, with 8 bases separating them. Germline values: CDR1 SGHNT, CDR2 YYREEE (reference sequence).

This clonotype appeared once. The chain carries TRBV3-1 and TRBJ1-2, with 9 bases aligning to TRBD1. The J segment lost 7 bases and the V segment lost 3 bases, leaving 15 bases of the junction unmatched. Germline CDR1 is LGHDT and CDR2 is YNNKEL (reference sequence). This CDR3 spans 17 amino acids. The CDR3 bases are TGTGCCAGCAGCCAGATACCGGGACAGGGAGACCGGCGTGGCTACACCTTC. Translation gives CASSQIPGQGDRRGYTF.

This chain uses TRBV4-3 with TRBJ1-2; a possible D gene is TRBD1 (5 bases). There are 14 residues in the CDR3. The V end lost 0 bases, the J end lost 4 bases, and 9 bases lay between the germline ends. The germline gives CDR1 LGHNA, CDR2 YSLEER. The chain's CDR3 is CASSQEQVPYGYTF. The DNA for the CDR3 is TGCGCCAGCAGCCAAGAACAGGTGCCCTATGGCTACACCTTC.

This chain uses TRBV19 with TRBJ1-4, with D tentatively TRBD1 (5 bases). Germline-derived CDR1 and CDR2 are LNHDA and SQIVND (reference sequence). Trimming removed 10 bases from V and 7 bases from J, with 16 bases in between. The CDR3 length is 13 residues. CDR3 in amino acids: CATNRGSGEKLFF. The CDR3 region has the DNA TGTGCCACAAACCGGGGCTCGGGTGAAAAACTGTTTTTT.

The chain recombines TRBV5-1 with TRBJ2-3; 11 bases agree with TRBD1. J gave up 7 bases and V 3 bases, and 7 bases lay outside the gene matches. Per the germline V gene, CDR1 is SGHRS and CDR2 is YFSETQ. This CDR3 has 15 amino acids. Here the CDR3 DNA reads TGCGCCAGCAGCTCGTCCGGGACAGGGGGTCATACGCAGTATTTT. Protein sequence: CASSSSGTGGHTQYF.

The rearrangement joins TRBV4-1 to TRBJ1-6, with 9 nucleotides matching TRBD1. The germline V gene has CDR1 MGHRA and CDR2 YSYEKL. After removal of 0 bases from V and 9 bases from J, the junction contained 3 bases not matched to a gene. CDR3 length: 15 residues. The CDR3 nucleotides read TGCGCCAGCAGCCAAGACCGGGACAGGGTTTCACCCCTCCACTTT. It yields the protein CASSQDRDRVSPLHF.

This chain uses TRBV9 with TRBJ2-1; D call uncertain. Germline values: CDR1 SGDLS, CDR2 YYNGEE. There are 15 residues in the CDR3. Trimming stripped 0 bases from V and 5 bases from J, with 12 bases between. Here the CDR3 DNA reads TGTGCCAGCAGCGTAGTTGGCGGTGGGGACAATGAGCAGTTCTTC. Translating it yields CASSVVGGGDNEQFF.

The J gene is TRBJ2-5, the V gene TRBV3-1; D gene unclear. Trimming shortened V by 1 base and J by 8 bases, and 8 bases separated the two germline ends. Germline V gene data show CDR1 as LGHDT and CDR2 as YNNKEL (reference sequence). The CDR3 is made up of 12 amino acids. The CDR3 nucleotides are TGTGCCAGCAGCCAAGCGCGCCGAACCCAGTACTTC. This translates into CASSQARRTQYF.

The chain is built from TRBV20-1 and TRBJ1-4; D gene ambiguous. The CDR3 has 14 amino acids. Germline CDR1 reads DFQATT; CDR2 reads SNEGSKA (reference sequence). Trimming stripped 0 bases from V and 8 bases from J, with 13 bases between. This chain's CDR3 is CSARDLEPGEKLFF. The CDR3 bases are TGCAGTGCTAGAGATCTAGAGCCCGGGGAAAAACTGTTTTTT.

The CDR3 is CASSPAGQGAYQPQHF. CDR3 in DNA: TGTGCCAGCTCACCGGCCGGGCAGGGGGCTTACCAGCCCCAGCATTTT. V is TRBV18 and J is TRBJ1-5; TRBD1 matches 8 bases. The CDR3 contains 16 residues. In germline, CDR1 is KGHSH, CDR2 LQKENI. The J segment lost 7 bases and the V segment lost 3 bases, leaving 11 bases of the junction unmatched.

The gene calls are TRBV6-1 and TRBJ1-1, with D possibly matching TRBD1 (5 bases). The germline CDR1 and CDR2 sequences are MNHNS and SASEGT. The CDR3 covers 15 residues. The germline V and J ends were trimmed by 1 base and 3 bases, with 12 bases remaining between them. In nucleotides, the CDR3 is TGTGCCAGCAGTGAAGTGCAGGGCTTCTACACTGAAGCTTTCTTT. Protein sequence: CASSEVQGFYTEAFF.

J is TRBJ2-7 and V is TRBV7-3; D possibly uses TRBD1 or TRBD2 (5 bases each). V was trimmed by 1 base and J by 7 bases, leaving 14 bases between them. CDR1 and CDR2 from the germline V gene are SGHTA and FQGTGA. The CDR3 contains 14 residues. The DNA for the CDR3 is TGTGCCAGCAGCTTAAACGGGGCGCTTGAGGAGCAGTACTTC. It specifies CASSLNGALEEQYF.

The rearrangement links TRBV30 to TRBJ2-7; D may be TRBD1 (7 bases). The germline V gene encodes CDR1 GTSNPN and CDR2 SVGIG (reference sequence). The V and J ends lost 0 bases and 8 bases respectively, with 20 bases between them. This CDR3 region has 15 residues. The CDR3: CAWSVVSRDRDKQYF. The CDR3 DNA follows: TGTGCCTGGAGTGTAGTCTCGCGGGACAGAGATAAGCAGTACTTC.

J is TRBJ2-3 and V is TRBV7-8; TRBD1 aligns across 8 bases. Germline V gene lookup returns CDR1 SGHVS and CDR2 FQNEAQ. With 1 base clipped from V and 1 base from J, the junction kept 4 bases outside the gene matches. CDR3 length: 16 amino acids. The CDR3 DNA sequence: TGTGCCAGCAGCTTAGGGGTGGGACAGGGCACAGATACGCAGTATTTT. Protein: CASSLGVGQGTDTQYF.

This chain joins TRBV4-3 and TRBJ2-1; D remains ambiguous. The CDR3 length is 14 residues. Trimming took off 1 base at V and 6 bases at J, with 10 bases between the two ends. The V gene's germline CDR1 is LGHNA and CDR2 YSLEER. CDR3 protein: CASSQVAGRNEQFF. The CDR3 nucleotides are TGCGCCAGCAGCCAAGTGGCTGGGCGCAATGAGCAGTTCTTC.

The rearrangement joins TRBV30 to TRBJ1-5; no clear D. Germline CDR1 is GTSNPN and CDR2 is SVGIG (reference sequence). The CDR3 covers 13 residues. V lost 2 bases and J 2 bases, leaving 7 bases between the germline ends. The CDR3 coding sequence is TGTGCCTGGAGTCACAAGGGCAATCAGCCCCAGCATTTT. It encodes CAWSHKGNQPQHF.

This clonotype was recorded only once. This chain joins TRBV12-5 and TRBJ2-5; D possibly corresponds to TRBD2 (5 bases). CDR3 size: 13 residues. Trimming stripped 2 bases from V and 3 bases from J, with 7 bases between. CDR1 and CDR2 from the germline V gene are LGHNT and FRNRAP. CDR3 sequence (DNA): TGTGCTAGTGGTTTGCTCGGGGAAGAGACCCAGTACTTC. It yields the protein CASGLLGEETQYF.

This clonotype was seen more than once but under ten times. The CDR3: CASSPTGLEQYF. CDR3 in DNA: TGTGCCAGCTCACCCACAGGGTTAGAGCAGTACTTC. The gene calls are TRBV18 and TRBJ2-7; possibly TRBD1 for D (6 bases). The V gene's germline CDR1 is KGHSH and CDR2 LQKENI. The CDR3 length is 12 residues. The V and J ends lost 3 bases and 7 bases respectively, with 10 bases between them. The entire variable domain, with the rest obtained from reference TRBV18 and TRBJ2-7, is as follows: NAGVMQNPRHLVRRRGQEARLRCSPMKGHSHVYWYRQLPEEGLKFMVYLQKENIIDESGMPKERFSAEFPKEGPSILRIQQVVRGDSAAYFCASSPTGLEQYFGPGTRLTVT.

This chain uses TRBV6-2 or TRBV6-3 with TRBJ1-5; TRBD1 matches 12 bases. The CDR3 is 17 amino acids. Germline V gene lookup returns CDR1 MNHEY and CDR2 SVGEGT. Trimming removed 7 bases from V and 6 bases from J; junction bases left unmatched: 13. The CDR3 sequence is CASTYGTGGLRSQPQHF. CDR3 sequence (DNA): TGTGCCAGCACCTACGGGACAGGGGGCCTGAGGAGTCAGCCCCAGCATTTT.

The chain combines TRBV4-3 with TRBJ2-2, with D unclear. The germline CDR1 and CDR2 sequences are LGHNA and YSLEER. V was cut by 1 base and J by 7 bases, with 13 bases left in between. The CDR3 totals 15 residues. Here the CDR3 reads CASSQGSRIDGELFF. The CDR3 DNA sequence: TGCGCCAGCAGCCAAGGCTCTAGAATCGACGGGGAGCTGTTTTTT.